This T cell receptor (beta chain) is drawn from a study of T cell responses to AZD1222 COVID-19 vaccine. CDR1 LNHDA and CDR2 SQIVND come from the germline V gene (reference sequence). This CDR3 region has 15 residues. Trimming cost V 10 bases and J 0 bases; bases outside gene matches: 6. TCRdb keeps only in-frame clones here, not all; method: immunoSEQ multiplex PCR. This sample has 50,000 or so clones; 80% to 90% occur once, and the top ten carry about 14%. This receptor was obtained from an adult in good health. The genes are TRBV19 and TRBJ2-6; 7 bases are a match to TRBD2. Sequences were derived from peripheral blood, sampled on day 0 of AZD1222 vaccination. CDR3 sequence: CATASGYSGANVLTF. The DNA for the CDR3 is TGTGCCACCGCTAGCGGATACTCTGGGGCCAACGTCCTGACTTTC.